A single sample is the source of the 20 T cell receptor beta chains below, sequenced in a study of T-cell memory formation after mild COVID-19. A single record per CDR3 protein comes from TCRdb applying MiXCR to the 5' RACE reads. In the table there are approximately 580,000 distinct CDR3 sequences, around 21% of which are singletons. The specimen was PBMCs or a T cell subset sorted from them (not recorded which). Source of these receptors: an adult woman who had mild COVID-19 (a few samples of this study predate the infection). Cell type and time point are not known.

The gene calls are TRBV11-2 and TRBJ1-6; 7 nucleotides line up with TRBD1. The CDR3 has 17 residues. Per the germline V gene, CDR1 is SGHAT and CDR2 is FQNNGV. J was trimmed by 5 bases and V by 5 bases; bases with no gene match: 12. The CDR3 here is CASSATGRGIHNSPLHF. The CDR3 bases are TGTGCCAGCAGCGCAACTGGCAGGGGGATCCATAATTCACCCCTCCACTTT.

The sample holds a few counts of this clonotype. The V and J genes are TRBV30 and TRBJ2-7; D gene unclear. CDR3 length: 10 residues. Germline V CDR1 and CDR2: GTSNPN, SVGIG (reference sequence). The germline V and J ends were trimmed by 1 base and 4 bases, with 2 bases remaining between them. The CDR3 DNA is TGTGCCTGGAGTGAATACGAGCAGTACTTC. Its protein is CAWSEYEQYF. The full variable domain, rest sourced from reference TRBV30 and TRBJ2-7, is SQTIHQWPATLVQPVGSPLSLECTVEGTSNPNLYWYRQAAGRGLQLLFYSVGIGQISSEVPQNLSASRPQDRQFILSSKKLLLSDSGFYLCAWSEYEQYFGPGTRLTVT.

This chain joins TRBV7-2 and TRBJ2-5, with unresolved D. Trimming removed 6 bases from V and 4 bases from J, with 18 bases in between. Germline CDR1 reads SGHTA; CDR2 reads FQGNSA. CDR3 size: 15 residues. The CDR3 DNA reads TGTGCCAGCAGGTTAACGGAGCTCACAGCAGAGACCCAGTACTTC. Residues: CASRLTELTAETQYF.

This clonotype was seen more than once but under ten times. The genes are TRBV24-1 and TRBJ1-2; D perhaps matches TRBD1 (5 bases). Trimming shortened V by 4 bases and J by 8 bases, and 16 bases separated the two germline ends. CDR1 is KGHDR and CDR2 is SFDVKD in the germline V gene. The CDR3 has 14 amino acids. The CDR3 loop reads CATSDPDIRAGYTF. CDR3 sequence (DNA): TGTGCCACCAGTGACCCGGACATCCGCGCAGGCTACACCTTC.

This chain links TRBV6-4 with TRBJ2-3; 7 positions match TRBD2. The germline V gene has CDR1 MRHNA and CDR2 SNTAGT. The CDR3 spans 16 residues. V lost 0 bases and J lost 2; bases outside the gene matches: 5. CDR3 DNA sequence: TGTGCCAGCAGTGACTCTCCAAGCGGGAACACAGATACGCAGTATTTT. Amino acids: CASSDSPSGNTDTQYF.

V gene TRBV3-1 combines with J gene TRBJ2-2, with D perhaps matching TRBD2 (5 bases). Deletions cut 8 bases from V and 4 bases from J, with 11 bases between. CDR1 and CDR2 from the germline V gene are LGHDT and YNNKEL (reference sequence). This CDR3 is built from 13 residues. The CDR3 sequence is CASGKRSTGELFF. The CDR3 nucleotides read TGTGCCAGCGGGAAGCGGAGCACCGGGGAGCTGTTTTTT.

This clonotype has just a few counts. V gene TRBV24-1 combines with J gene TRBJ2-2; either TRBD1 or TRBD2 may supply D (5 bases each). Trimming pared 3 bases from V and 3 bases from J, leaving 13 bases between. CDR3 size: 16 residues. The V gene's germline CDR1 is KGHDR and CDR2 SFDVKD. The CDR3 nucleotides read TGTGCCACCAGTGATAATTCCGGGACCCACACCGGGGAGCTGTTTTTT. Amino acids: CATSDNSGTHTGELFF.

The chain carries TRBV12-3 or TRBV12-4 and TRBJ1-2, with D possibly being TRBD1 (6 bases). Trimming took off 2 bases at V and 0 bases at J, with 10 bases between the two ends. The CDR3 length is 15 residues. In nucleotides, the CDR3 is TGTGCCAGCAGTTTAAGGACAGTACCTAACTATGGCTACACCTTC. This codes for CASSLRTVPNYGYTF.

The CDR3 DNA is TGTGCCAGTAGTCTCCGAAACTATGGCTACACCTTC. The encoded protein is CASSLRNYGYTF. The rearrangement uses TRBV19 and TRBJ1-2, with unresolved D. The germline CDR1 and CDR2 sequences are LNHDA and SQIVND (reference sequence). V lost 5 bases, J lost 2 bases, and 6 bases lay in between. This CDR3 has 12 amino acids.

This chain connects TRBV20-1 to TRBJ2-1, with D maybe TRBD2 (5 bases). Germline CDR1 DFQATT, CDR2 SNEGSKA (reference sequence). Trimming removed 1 base from V and 13 bases from J, with 14 bases in between. The CDR3 runs 12 residues. In DNA, the CDR3 is TGCAGTGCTAGAGCCCTACGGGATCCCCAGTTCTTC. Encoded protein: CSARALRDPQFF.

This clonotype was seen a handful of times. This rearrangement joins TRBV19 to TRBJ2-3; possible D gene TRBD1, 5 bases. The CDR3 length is 15 residues. Germline V gene lookup returns CDR1 LNHDA and CDR2 SQIVND (reference sequence). Trimming removed 1 base at V and 1 base at J, with 9 bases between. DNA of the CDR3: TGTGCCAGTAGTATAGGTACAGGCCGCACAGATACGCAGTATTTT. It translates to CASSIGTGRTDTQYF. The complete variable domain, with remaining parts taken from reference TRBV19 and TRBJ2-3, reads DGGITQSPKYLFRKEGQNVTLSCEQNLNHDAMYWYRQDPGQGLRLIYYSQIVNDFQKGDIAEGYSVSREKKESFPLTVTSAQKNPTAFYLCASSIGTGRTDTQYFGPGTRLTVL.

This clonotype came up a few times. The genes are TRBV12-3 or TRBV12-4 and TRBJ2-6; D unclear. CDR3 size: 13 residues. V shed 6 bases and J shed 4 bases, with 7 bases lying between them. The DNA of the CDR3 is TGTGCCAGCAGCTCGAACGGGGCCAACGTCCTGACTTTC. Translated, it gives CASSSNGANVLTF.

This clonotype occurred a few times. Compared with germline, one end of the junction differs, possibly owing to a read error. The chain is built from TRBV7-7 and TRBJ2-3; D call uncertain. The CDR3 spans 15 residues. Germline assignment: CDR1 SSHAT and CDR2 FNYEAQ (reference sequence). The CDR3 region is CASSLSRLRVDTQYF. For the CDR3, the DNA is TGTGCTAGCAGCTTGTCGAGACTCCGCGTAGATACGCAGTATTTT. The full variable domain, rest sourced from reference TRBV7-7 and TRBJ2-3, is GAGVSQSPRYKVTKRGQDVTLRCDPISSHATLYWYQQALGQGPEFLTYFNYEAQPDKSGLPSDRFSAERPEGSISTLTIQRTEQRDSAMYRCASSLSRLRVDTQYFGPGTRLTVL.

This clonotype was counted only a few times. The J gene is TRBJ2-6, the V gene TRBV6-2 or TRBV6-3; D ambiguous. V was cut by 2 bases and J by 4 bases, with 9 bases left in between. There are 15 residues in the CDR3. Germline assignment: CDR1 MNHEY and CDR2 SVGEGT. The CDR3 DNA sequence: TGTGCCAGCAGTTACAAGCAGTCCGGGGCCAACGTCCTGACTTTC. This gives the protein CASSYKQSGANVLTF.

This clonotype showed up just a few times. The chain uses TRBV5-6 and TRBJ2-7, with 10 bases that match TRBD1. The CDR3 covers 15 residues. The V segment lost 7 bases and the J segment 0 bases; nucleotides outside the gene matches: 7. The germline gives CDR1 SGHDT, CDR2 YYEEEE. CDR3 nucleotides: TGTGCCAGCCGGGGGGGACAGGGGTTCTCCTACGAGCAGTACTTC. Translating it yields CASRGGQGFSYEQYF. Using reference TRBV5-6 and TRBJ2-7 for the parts outside the CDR3, the full variable domain is DAGVTQSPTHLIKTRGQQVTLRCSPKSGHDTVSWYQQALGQGPQFIFQYYEEEERQRGNFPDRFSGHQFPNYSSELNVNALLLGDSALYLCASRGGQGFSYEQYFGPGTRLTVT.

This clonotype came up a few times. The genes are TRBV3-1 and TRBJ2-3, with 9 bases aligning to TRBD1. The CDR3 sequence is 19 residues long. Germline V gene lookup returns CDR1 LGHDT and CDR2 YNNKEL (reference sequence). The trim removed 3 bases at V and 5 bases at J, leaving 18 bases unmatched. The DNA of the CDR3 is TGTGCCAGCAGCCAGGGGACAGGGTTCTCTCCTAGCGTTAGAGATACGCAGTATTTT. Its protein product is CASSQGTGFSPSVRDTQYF.

V usage is TRBV5-5 and J usage is TRBJ2-2, with 11 bases matching TRBD2. With V trimmed by 4 bases and J by 1 base, 3 bases remained unmatched. Germline V lookup: CDR1 SGHKS, CDR2 YYEKEE (reference sequence). The CDR3 covers 16 residues. CDR3 amino acids: CASSLGLAENTGELFF. The CDR3 bases are TGTGCCAGCAGCCTGGGACTAGCGGAGAACACCGGGGAGCTGTTTTTT.

This clonotype showed up just a few times. The gene calls are TRBV7-9 and TRBJ1-2; D is undetermined. Deletions cut 5 bases from V and 8 bases from J, with 18 bases between. Germline CDR1 is SEHNR and CDR2 is FQNEAQ (reference sequence). CDR3 length equals 14 residues. CDR3 loop: CASSPRTERRGYTF. The CDR3 DNA follows: TGTGCCAGCAGCCCCCGGACGGAAAGGAGGGGCTACACCTTC. Looking up the rest from reference TRBV7-9 and TRBJ1-2 gives the full variable domain: DTGVSQNPRHKITKRGQNVTFRCDPISEHNRLYWYRQTLGQGPEFLTYFQNEAQLEKSRLLSDRFSAERPKGSFSTLEIQRTEQGDSAMYLCASSPRTERRGYTFGSGTRLTVV.

This chain uses TRBV20-1 with TRBJ1-2; the D gene is possibly TRBD1 (6 bases). CDR3 length equals 14 residues. Germline V gene lookup returns CDR1 DFQATT and CDR2 SNEGSKA (reference sequence). V was shortened by 3 bases and J by 2 bases, with 13 bases between the two germline ends. Here the CDR3 DNA reads TGCAGTGCTAGCACGGATACAGGGAACTATGGCTACACCTTC. Protein: CSASTDTGNYGYTF.

This clonotype was recorded a few times. CDR3 DNA: TGTGCCAGCAGCCAAGATCGGGGAGGGGGCGTAGGCAGCTACACCTTC. Protein product: CASSQDRGGGVGSYTF. The rearrangement uses TRBV4-2 and TRBJ1-2; the match to TRBD1 covers 7 bases. CDR1 is LGHNA and CDR2 is YNFKEQ in the germline V gene. The CDR3 extends over 16 amino acids. With V trimmed by 0 bases and J by 9 bases, 13 bases remained unmatched.